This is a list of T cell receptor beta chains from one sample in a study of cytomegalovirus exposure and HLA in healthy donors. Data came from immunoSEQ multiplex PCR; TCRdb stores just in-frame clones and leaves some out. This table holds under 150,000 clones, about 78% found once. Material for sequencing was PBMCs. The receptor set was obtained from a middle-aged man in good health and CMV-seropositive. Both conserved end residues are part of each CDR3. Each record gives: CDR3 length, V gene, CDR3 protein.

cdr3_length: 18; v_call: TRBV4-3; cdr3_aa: CASSPVAVLEPVTGELFF
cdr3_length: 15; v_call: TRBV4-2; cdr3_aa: CASSQGTSDTGELFF
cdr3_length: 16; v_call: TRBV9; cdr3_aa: CASSELLAGGPGELFF
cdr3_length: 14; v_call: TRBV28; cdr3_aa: CASSRTAGDSPLHF
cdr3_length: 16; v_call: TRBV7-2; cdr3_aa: CASSLSGKATNEKLFF
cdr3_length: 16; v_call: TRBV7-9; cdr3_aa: CASSLVMGTGGHEQYF
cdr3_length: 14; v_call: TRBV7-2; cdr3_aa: CASSISRDTYGYTF
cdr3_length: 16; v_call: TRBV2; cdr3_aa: CASSVFGTVRGNTIYF
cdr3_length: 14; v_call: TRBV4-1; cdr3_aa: CASSQPGTAYEQYF
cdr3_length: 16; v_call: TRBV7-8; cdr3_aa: CASSFSTGTGGYEQYF
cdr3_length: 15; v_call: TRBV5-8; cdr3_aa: CASSLRAGLREKLFF
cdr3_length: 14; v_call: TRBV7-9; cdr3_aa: CASSLAGGIDEQFF
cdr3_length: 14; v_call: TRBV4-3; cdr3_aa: CASSHGPVSGEQYF
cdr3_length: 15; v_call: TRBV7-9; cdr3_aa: CASSLDSSSGEKLFF
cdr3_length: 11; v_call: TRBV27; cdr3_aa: CASSVRNEQFF
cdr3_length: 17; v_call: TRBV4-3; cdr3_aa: CASSQDETAGYSYEQYF
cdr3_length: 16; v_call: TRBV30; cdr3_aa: CAWSVLGTPIPRRAFF
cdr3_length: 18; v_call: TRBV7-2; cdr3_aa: CASSRNYRGAGYQETQYF
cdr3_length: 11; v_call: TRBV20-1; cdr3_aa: CSASRQETQYF
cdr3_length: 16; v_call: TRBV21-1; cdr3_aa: CASSNVASGIRYEQYF
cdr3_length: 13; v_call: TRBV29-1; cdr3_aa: CSTYGGTTDTQYF
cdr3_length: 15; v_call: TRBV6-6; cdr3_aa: CASSYSKSVLFGYTF
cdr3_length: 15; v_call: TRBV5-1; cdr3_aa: CASSLDRSSGNTIYF
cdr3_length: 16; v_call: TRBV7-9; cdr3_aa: CASSSTDGTGNTEAFF
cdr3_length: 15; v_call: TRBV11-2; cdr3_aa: CASSLATSGSHEQYF
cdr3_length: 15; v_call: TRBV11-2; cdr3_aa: CASSLAGPPGAEAFF
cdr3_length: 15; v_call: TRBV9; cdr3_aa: CASSAGGDRYNEQFF
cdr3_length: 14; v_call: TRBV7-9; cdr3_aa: CASSLMTGGEKLFF
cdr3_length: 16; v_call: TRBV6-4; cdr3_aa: CASSAQVLILFYGYTF
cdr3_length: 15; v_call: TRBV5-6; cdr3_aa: CASSLGAGINEKLFF
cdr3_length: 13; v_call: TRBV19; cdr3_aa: CASQAQLNTEAFF
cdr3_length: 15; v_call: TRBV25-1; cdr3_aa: CASSERRGKSEKLFF
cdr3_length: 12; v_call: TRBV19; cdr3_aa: CASSIGLIEAFF
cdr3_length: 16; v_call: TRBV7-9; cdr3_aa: CASSLGGGLGDTEAFF
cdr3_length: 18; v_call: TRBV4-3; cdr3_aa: CASSLTHPQGKRNYGYTF
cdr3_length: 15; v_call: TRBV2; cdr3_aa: CASSDPRIGRNIQYF
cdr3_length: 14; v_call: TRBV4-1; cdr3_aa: CASSQGQFNTEAFF
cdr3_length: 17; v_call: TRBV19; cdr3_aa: CASSIAGQGFGANVLTF
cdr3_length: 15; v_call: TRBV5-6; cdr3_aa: CASSASGTGDGGYTF
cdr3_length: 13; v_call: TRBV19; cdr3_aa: CASSILAGSSQYF
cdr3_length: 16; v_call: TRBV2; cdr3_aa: CASSEEGFEKTDTQYF
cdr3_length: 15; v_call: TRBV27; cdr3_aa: CASSLGLAGTYEQYF
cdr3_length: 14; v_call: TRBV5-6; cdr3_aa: CASSWGGGGQPQHF
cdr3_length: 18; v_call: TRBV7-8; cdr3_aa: CASSLDVWGGALSYEQYF
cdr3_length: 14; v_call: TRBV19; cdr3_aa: CASRPVRVDQPQHF